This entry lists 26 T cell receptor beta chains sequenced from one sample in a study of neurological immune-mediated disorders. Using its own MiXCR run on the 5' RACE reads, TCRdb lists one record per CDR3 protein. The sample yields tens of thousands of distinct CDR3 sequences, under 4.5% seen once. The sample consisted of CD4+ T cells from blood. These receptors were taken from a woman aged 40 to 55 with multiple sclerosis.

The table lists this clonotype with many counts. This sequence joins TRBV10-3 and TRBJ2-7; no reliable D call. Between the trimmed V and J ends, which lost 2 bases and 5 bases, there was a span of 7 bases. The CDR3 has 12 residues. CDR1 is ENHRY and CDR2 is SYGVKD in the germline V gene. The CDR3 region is CAISERRDEQYF. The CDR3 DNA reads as TGTGCCATCAGTGAGAGAAGGGACGAGCAGTACTTC.

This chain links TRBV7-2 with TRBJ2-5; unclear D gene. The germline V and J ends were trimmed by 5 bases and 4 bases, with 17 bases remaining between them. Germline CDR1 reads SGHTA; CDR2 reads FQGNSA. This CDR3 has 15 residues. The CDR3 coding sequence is TGTGCCAGCAGCCAGGTCGGCCAGGTTACAGAGACCCAGTACTTC. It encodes CASSQVGQVTETQYF.

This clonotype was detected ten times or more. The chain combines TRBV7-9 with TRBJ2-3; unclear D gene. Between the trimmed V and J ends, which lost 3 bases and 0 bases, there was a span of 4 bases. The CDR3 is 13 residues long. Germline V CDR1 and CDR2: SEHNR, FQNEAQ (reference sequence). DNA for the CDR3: TGTGCCAGCAGCTTCAAAAGCACAGATACGCAGTATTTT. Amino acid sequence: CASSFKSTDTQYF. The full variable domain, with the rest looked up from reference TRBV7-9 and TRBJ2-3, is DTGVSQNPRHKITKRGQNVTFRCDPISEHNRLYWYRQTLGQGPEFLTYFQNEAQLEKSRLLSDRFSAERPKGSFSTLEIQRTEQGDSAMYLCASSFKSTDTQYFGPGTRLTVL.

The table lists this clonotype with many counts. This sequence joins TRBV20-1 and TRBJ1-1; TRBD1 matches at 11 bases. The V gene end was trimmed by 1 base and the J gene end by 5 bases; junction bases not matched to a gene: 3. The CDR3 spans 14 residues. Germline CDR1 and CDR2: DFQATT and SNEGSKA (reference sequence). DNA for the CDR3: TGCAGTGCTAGAGGGCGGGACAGGGGGACTGAAGCTTTCTTT. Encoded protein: CSARGRDRGTEAFF.

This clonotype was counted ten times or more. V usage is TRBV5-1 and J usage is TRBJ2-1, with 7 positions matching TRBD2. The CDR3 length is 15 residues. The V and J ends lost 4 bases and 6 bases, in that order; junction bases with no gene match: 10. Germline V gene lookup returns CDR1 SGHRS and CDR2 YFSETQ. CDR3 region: CASSPGRIIGNEQFF. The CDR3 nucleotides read TGCGCCAGCAGCCCCGGGAGGATTATAGGCAATGAGCAGTTCTTC.

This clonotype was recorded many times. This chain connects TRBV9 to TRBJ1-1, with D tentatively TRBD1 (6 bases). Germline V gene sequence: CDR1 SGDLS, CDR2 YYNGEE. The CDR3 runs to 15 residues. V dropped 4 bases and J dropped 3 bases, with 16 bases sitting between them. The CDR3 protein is CASSSRGWGDTEAFF. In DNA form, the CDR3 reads TGTGCCAGCAGCTCTAGGGGGTGGGGAGACACTGAAGCTTTCTTT.

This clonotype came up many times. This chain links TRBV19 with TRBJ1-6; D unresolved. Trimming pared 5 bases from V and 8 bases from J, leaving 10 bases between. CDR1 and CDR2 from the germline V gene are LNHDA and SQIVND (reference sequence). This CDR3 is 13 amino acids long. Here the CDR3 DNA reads TGTGCCAGTAGTGCCAGAGGAGATTCACCCCTCCACTTT. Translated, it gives CASSARGDSPLHF.

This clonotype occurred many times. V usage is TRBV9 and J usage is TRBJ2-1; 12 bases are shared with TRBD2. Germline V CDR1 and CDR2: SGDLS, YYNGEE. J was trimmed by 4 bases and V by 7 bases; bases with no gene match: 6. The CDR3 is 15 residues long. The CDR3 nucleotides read TGTGCCAGCGCCACTAGCGGGGGGACATACAATGAGCAGTTCTTC. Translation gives CASATSGGTYNEQFF. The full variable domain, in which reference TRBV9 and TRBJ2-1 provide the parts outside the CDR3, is DSGVTQTPKHLITATGQRVTLRCSPRSGDLSVYWYQQSLDQGLQFLIQYYNGEERAKGNILERFSAQQFPDLHSELNLSSLELGDSALYFCASATSGGTYNEQFFGPGTRLTVL.

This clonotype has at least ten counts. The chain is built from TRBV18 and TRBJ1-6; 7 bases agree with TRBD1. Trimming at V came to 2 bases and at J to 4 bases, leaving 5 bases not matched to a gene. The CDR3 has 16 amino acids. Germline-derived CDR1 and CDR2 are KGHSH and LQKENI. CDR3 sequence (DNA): TGTGCCAGCTCACCAAAGACACAGGGGTATAATTCACCCCTCCACTTT. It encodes CASSPKTQGYNSPLHF.

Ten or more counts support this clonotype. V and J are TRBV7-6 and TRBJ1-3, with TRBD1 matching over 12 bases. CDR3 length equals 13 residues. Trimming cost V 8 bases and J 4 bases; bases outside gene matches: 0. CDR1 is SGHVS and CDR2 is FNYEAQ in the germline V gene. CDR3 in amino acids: CASGTGGGNTIYF. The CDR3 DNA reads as TGTGCCAGCGGGACAGGGGGCGGAAACACCATATATTTT. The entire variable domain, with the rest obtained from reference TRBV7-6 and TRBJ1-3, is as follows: GAGVSQSPRYKVTKRGQDVALRCDPISGHVSLYWYRQALGQGPEFLTYFNYEAQQDKSGLPNDRFSAERPEGSISTLTIQRTEQRDSAMYRCASGTGGGNTIYFGEGSWLTVV.

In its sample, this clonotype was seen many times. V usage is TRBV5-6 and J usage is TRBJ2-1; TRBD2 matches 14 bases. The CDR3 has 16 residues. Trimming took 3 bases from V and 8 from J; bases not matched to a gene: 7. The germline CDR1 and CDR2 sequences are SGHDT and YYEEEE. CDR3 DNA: TGTGCCAGCAGCTCTAGACTAGCGGGGGGGCTCGATGAGCAGTTCTTC. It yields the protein CASSSRLAGGLDEQFF.

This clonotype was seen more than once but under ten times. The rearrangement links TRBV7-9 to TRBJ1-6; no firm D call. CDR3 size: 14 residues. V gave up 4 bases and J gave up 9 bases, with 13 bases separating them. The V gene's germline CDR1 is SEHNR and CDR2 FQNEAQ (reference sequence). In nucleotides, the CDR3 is TGTGCCAGCAGCTCTGGACGTTCCCTTTCACCCCTCCACTTT. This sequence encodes CASSSGRSLSPLHF.

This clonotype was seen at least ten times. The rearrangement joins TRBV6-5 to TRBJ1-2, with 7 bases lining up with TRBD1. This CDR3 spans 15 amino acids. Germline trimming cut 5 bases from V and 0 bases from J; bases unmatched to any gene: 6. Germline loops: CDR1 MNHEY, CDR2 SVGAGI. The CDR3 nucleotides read TGTGCCAGCAGTCTCCGGGACAGAGCTAACTATGGCTACACCTTC. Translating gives CASSLRDRANYGYTF.

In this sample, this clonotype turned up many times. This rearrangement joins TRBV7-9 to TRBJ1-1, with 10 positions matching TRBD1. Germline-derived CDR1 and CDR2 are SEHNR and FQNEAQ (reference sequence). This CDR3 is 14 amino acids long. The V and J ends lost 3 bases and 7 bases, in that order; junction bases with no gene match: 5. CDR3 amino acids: CASSLGQGTFEAFF. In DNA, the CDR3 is TGTGCCAGCAGCTTGGGACAGGGGACCTTTGAAGCTTTCTTT.

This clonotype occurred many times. The CDR3 here is CASSFGTRRETQYF. For the CDR3, the DNA is TGTGCCAGCAGCTTCGGGACTAGACGGGAGACCCAGTACTTC. This chain uses TRBV7-9 with TRBJ2-5, with 8 bases fitting TRBD2. The junction had 5 bases not matched to a gene; V was cut back by 3 bases and J by 5 bases. Germline V gene data show CDR1 as SEHNR and CDR2 as FQNEAQ (reference sequence). The CDR3 covers 14 residues.

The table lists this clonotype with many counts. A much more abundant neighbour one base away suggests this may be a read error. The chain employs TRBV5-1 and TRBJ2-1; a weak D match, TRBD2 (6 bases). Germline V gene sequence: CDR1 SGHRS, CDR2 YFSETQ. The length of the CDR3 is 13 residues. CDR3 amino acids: CTSSLAGSNEQFF. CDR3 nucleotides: TGCACCAGCAGCTTGGCGGGGTCCAATGAGCAGTTCTTC.

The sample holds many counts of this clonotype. Written as DNA, the CDR3 is TGCGCCAGCAGCGTCCGGGACGGCTCCTACGAGCAGTACTTC. It yields the protein CASSVRDGSYEQYF. The genes are TRBV5-1 and TRBJ2-7; D may be TRBD1 or TRBD2 (5 bases each). The V end lost 4 bases, the J end lost 0 bases, and 11 bases lay between the germline ends. The CDR3 has 14 residues. CDR1 and CDR2 (germline): SGHRS, YFSETQ.

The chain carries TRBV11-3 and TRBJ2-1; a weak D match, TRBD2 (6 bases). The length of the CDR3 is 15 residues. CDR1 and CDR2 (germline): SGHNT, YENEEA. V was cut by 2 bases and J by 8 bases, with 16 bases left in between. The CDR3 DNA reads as TGTGCCAGCAGCTTAAGACTTGCCCCGGGGGATGAGCAGTTCTTC. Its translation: CASSLRLAPGDEQFF.

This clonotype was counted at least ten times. This CDR3 reads CASTLIGQGNKPQHF. The CDR3 region has the DNA TGTGCCAGCACCTTGATCGGACAGGGTAATAAGCCCCAGCATTTT. V usage is TRBV12-3 or TRBV12-4 and J usage is TRBJ1-5; TRBD1 agrees at 8 bases. The length of the CDR3 is 15 residues. The V and J ends lost 7 bases and 8 bases, in that order; junction bases with no gene match: 13.

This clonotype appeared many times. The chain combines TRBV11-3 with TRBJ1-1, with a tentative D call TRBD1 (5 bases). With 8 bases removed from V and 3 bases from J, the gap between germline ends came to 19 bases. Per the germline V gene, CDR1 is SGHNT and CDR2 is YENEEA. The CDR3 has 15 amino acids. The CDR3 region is CASSVGQGGDTEAFF. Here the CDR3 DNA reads TGTGCCAGCTCTGTAGGGCAGGGAGGGGACACTGAAGCTTTCTTT.

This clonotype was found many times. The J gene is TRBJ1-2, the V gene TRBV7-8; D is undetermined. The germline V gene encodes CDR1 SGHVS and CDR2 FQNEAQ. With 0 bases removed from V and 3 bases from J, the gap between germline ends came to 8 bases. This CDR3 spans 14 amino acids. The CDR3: CASSLAGRYYGYTF. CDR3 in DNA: TGTGCCAGCAGCTTAGCCGGGAGGTACTATGGCTACACCTTC.

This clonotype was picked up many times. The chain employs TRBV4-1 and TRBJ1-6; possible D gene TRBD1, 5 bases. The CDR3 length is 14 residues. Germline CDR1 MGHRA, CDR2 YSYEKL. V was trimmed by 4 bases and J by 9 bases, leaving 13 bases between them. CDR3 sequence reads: CASSPLGVSSPLHF. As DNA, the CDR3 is TGCGCCAGCAGCCCCCTAGGGGTGAGTTCACCCCTCCACTTT.

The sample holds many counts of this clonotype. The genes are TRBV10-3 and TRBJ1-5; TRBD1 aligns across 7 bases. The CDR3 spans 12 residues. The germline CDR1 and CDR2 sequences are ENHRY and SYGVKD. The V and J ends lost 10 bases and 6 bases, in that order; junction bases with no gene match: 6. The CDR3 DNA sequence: TGTGCCAACGGACAGGCGGGTCAGCCCCAGCATTTT. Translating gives CANGQAGQPQHF.

Here the CDR3 reads CASSRQGTTNEKLFF. The CDR3 region has the DNA TGTGCCAGCTCTCGACAGGGGACAACTAATGAAAAACTGTTTTTT. The genes are TRBV18 and TRBJ1-4, with 8 bases lining up with TRBD1. Germline CDR1 and CDR2: KGHSH and LQKENI. V lost 6 bases, J lost 0 bases, and 3 bases stayed unmatched. The CDR3 runs 15 residues.

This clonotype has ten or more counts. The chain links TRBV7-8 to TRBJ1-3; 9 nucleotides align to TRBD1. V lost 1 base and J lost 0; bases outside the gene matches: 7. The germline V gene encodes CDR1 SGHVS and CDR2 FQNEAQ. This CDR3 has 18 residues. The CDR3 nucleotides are TGTGCCAGCAGCTTAGTTGGTACAGGGGGCCTCTCTGGAAACACCATATATTTT. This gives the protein CASSLVGTGGLSGNTIYF.

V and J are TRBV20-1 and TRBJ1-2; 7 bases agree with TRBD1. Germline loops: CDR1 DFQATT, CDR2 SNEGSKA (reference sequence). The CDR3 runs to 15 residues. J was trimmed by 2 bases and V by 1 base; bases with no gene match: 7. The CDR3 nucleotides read TGCAGTGCTAGAGGTGGACAGGCAGAGAACTATGGCTACACCTTC. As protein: CSARGGQAENYGYTF.